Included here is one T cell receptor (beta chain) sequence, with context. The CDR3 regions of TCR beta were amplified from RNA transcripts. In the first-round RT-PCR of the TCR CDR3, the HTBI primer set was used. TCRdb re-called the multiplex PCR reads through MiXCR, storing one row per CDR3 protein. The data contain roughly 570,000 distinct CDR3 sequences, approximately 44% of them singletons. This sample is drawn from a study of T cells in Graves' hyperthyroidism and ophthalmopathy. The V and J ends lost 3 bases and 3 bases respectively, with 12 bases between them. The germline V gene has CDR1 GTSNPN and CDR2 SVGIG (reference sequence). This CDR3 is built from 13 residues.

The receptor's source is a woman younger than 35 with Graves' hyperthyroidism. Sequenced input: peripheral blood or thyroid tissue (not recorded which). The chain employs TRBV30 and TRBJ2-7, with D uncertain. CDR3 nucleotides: TGTGCCTGGAGGCCTAGTTTCCTCTACGAGCAGTACTTC. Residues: CAWRPSFLYEQYF.